This T cell receptor (beta chain) came from a study of metastatic and nonmetastatic thyroid tumors. Study-level results: Versus benign nodules, malignant thyroid tumors reportedly had significantly higher TCR beta diversity, in blood and tumor.

Ahead of thyroid surgery, no patient had received treatment of any kind. MiXCR was used by TCRdb to re-call the PCR reads. The data hold about 93,000 clones, with approximately 9% observed a single time. Germline lookup yields CDR1 SGHRS and CDR2 YFSETQ. The CDR3 covers 14 residues. Concerning this clone: Its specificity is not known. The junction does not match germline at one end; this may be a read error.

The sequenced material came from blood. The rearrangement uses TRBV5-1 and TRBJ2-7; 7 bases fit TRBD1. The receptor was derived from a female donor with papillary thyroid cancer or a benign thyroid nodule (not recorded which). Some clones in this sample may be carry-over from other donors' samples. In DNA form, the CDR3 reads TGCGCCGGCAGCTTAGGGGGCGTTGAAAACGAGCAGTACTTC. It is translated as CAGSLGGVENEQYF.